The 6 T cell receptor beta chains reported below all come from one sample, sequenced in a study of T-cell memory formation after mild COVID-19. TCRdb called the 5' RACE reads again in MiXCR, with one record for every CDR3 protein. The sample has roughly 130,000 distinct CDR3 sequences, roughly 15% seen once. Input material: PBMCs or a T cell subset sorted from them (not recorded which). The receptors stem from an adult woman who had mild COVID-19 (a few samples of this study predate the infection). Cell type and time point are not known.

The chain is built from TRBV24-1 and TRBJ2-7; perhaps D is TRBD1 or TRBD2 (6 bases each). This CDR3 spans 15 amino acids. V was cut by 3 bases and J by 3 bases, with 14 bases left in between. Germline CDR1 reads KGHDR; CDR2 reads SFDVKD. The CDR3 DNA follows: TGTGCCACCAGTGATCCGGGGGCGAACTACTACGAGCAGTACTTC. Translating it yields CATSDPGANYYEQYF.

The J gene is TRBJ2-5, the V gene TRBV5-1; D is uncertain. V dropped 0 bases and J dropped 2 bases, with 8 bases sitting between them. The germline V gene encodes CDR1 SGHRS and CDR2 YFSETQ. The CDR3 consists of 14 residues. The CDR3 region has the DNA TGCGCCAGCAGCTTGGTGACTGAGCAAGAGACCCAGTACTTC. It specifies CASSLVTEQETQYF. The variable domain in full, completed from reference TRBV5-1 and TRBJ2-5, reads KAGVTQTPRYLIKTRGQQVTLSCSPISGHRSVSWYQQTPGQGLQFLFEYFSETQRNKGNFPGRFSGRQFSNSRSEMNVSTLELGDSALYLCASSLVTEQETQYFGPGTRLLVL.

This clonotype occurred a few times. The rearrangement joins TRBV12-3 or TRBV12-4 to TRBJ2-7, with no clear D. V lost 3 bases, J lost 4 bases, and 16 bases lay in between. This CDR3 is 15 amino acids long. The CDR3 protein is CASSFILLDSYEQYF. DNA for the CDR3: TGTGCCAGCAGTTTTATCCTCCTAGACTCGTACGAGCAGTACTTC.

This clonotype was observed once. This chain connects TRBV29-1 to TRBJ2-7; 7 bases map to TRBD1. Unmatched junction bases numbered 0, after V lost 4 bases and J lost 3 bases. This CDR3 is 11 amino acids long. The germline CDR1 and CDR2 sequences are SQVTM and ANQGSEA. CDR3 sequence (DNA): TGCAGCGTTGGGACAGGCTACGAGCAGTACTTC. This gives the protein CSVGTGYEQYF.

V gene TRBV20-1 combines with J gene TRBJ1-5; tentatively, D is TRBD1 (6 bases). CDR3 length equals 13 residues. V was shortened by 6 bases and J by 7 bases, with 16 bases between the two germline ends. Germline V gene sequence: CDR1 DFQATT, CDR2 SNEGSKA (reference sequence). As DNA, the CDR3 is TGCAGTGCACCCCAGGGGAGAGGGCAGCCCCAGCATTTT. This gives the protein CSAPQGRGQPQHF.

This clonotype was seen only a few times. This chain uses TRBV4-1 with TRBJ2-7, with a tentative D call TRBD1 (5 bases). The germline gives CDR1 MGHRA, CDR2 YSYEKL. The CDR3 is 15 amino acids. Between the trimmed V and J ends, which lost 0 bases and 5 bases, there was a span of 14 bases. The CDR3 nucleotides read TGCGCCAGCAGCCAAGATCGCCTCAGGGAAAACGAGCAGTACTTC. It codes for CASSQDRLRENEQYF.